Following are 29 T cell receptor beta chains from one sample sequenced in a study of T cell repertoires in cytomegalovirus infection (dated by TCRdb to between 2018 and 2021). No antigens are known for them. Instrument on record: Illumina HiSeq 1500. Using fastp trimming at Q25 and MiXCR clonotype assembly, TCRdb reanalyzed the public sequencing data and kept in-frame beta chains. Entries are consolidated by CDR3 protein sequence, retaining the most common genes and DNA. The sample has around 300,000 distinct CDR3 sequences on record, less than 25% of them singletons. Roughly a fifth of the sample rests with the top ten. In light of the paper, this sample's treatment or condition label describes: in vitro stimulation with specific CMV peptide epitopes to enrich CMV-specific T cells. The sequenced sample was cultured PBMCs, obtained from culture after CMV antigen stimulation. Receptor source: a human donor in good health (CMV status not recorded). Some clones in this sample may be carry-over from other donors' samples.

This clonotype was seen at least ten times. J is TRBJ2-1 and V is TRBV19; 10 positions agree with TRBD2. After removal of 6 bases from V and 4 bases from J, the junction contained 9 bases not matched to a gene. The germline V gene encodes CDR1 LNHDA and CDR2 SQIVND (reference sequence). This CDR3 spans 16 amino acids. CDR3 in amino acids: CASRTSTSGLYNEQFF. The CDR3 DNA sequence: TGTGCCAGTAGGACCTCGACTAGCGGGCTTTACAATGAGCAGTTCTTC.

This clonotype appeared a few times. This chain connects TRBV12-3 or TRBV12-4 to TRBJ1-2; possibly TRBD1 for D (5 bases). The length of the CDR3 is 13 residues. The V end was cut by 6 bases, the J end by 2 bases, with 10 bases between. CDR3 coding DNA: TGTGCCAGCAGCAGACAGAGAAACTATGGCTACACCTTC. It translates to CASSRQRNYGYTF.

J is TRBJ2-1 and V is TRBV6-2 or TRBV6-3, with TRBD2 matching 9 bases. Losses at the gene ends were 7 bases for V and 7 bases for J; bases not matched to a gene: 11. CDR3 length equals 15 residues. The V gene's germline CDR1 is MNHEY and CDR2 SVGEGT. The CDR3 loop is CASTPPGREGNEQFF. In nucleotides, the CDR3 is TGTGCCAGCACCCCCCCAGGGCGGGAGGGGAATGAGCAGTTCTTC.

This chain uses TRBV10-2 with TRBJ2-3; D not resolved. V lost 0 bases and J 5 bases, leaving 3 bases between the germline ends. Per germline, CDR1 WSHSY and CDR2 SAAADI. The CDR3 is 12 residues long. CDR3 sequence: CASSESRDTQYF. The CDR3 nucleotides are TGCGCCAGCAGTGAGTCGAGAGATACGCAGTATTTT.

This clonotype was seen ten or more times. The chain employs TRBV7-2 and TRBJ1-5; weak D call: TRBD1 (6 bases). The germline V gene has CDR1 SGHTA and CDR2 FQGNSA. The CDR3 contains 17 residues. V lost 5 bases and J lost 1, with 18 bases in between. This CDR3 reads CASSPVLGGASNQPQHF. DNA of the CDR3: TGTGCCAGCAGCCCCGTGTTGGGGGGGGCCAGCAATCAGCCCCAGCATTTT.

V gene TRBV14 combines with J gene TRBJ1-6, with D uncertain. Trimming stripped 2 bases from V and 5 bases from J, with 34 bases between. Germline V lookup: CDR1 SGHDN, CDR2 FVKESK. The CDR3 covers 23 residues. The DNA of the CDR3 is TGTGCCAGCAGCCAAAAAAGGCGAGGTTCGAGCCCGAAACAAAGCAGACATAATTCACCCCTCCACTTT. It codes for CASSQKRRGSSPKQSRHNSPLHF.

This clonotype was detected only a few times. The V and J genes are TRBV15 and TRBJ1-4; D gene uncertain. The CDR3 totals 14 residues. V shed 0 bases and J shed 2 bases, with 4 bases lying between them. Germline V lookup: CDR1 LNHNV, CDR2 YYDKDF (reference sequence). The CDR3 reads CATSREGTNEKLFF. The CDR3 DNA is TGTGCCACCAGCAGAGAGGGGACTAATGAAAAACTGTTTTTT.

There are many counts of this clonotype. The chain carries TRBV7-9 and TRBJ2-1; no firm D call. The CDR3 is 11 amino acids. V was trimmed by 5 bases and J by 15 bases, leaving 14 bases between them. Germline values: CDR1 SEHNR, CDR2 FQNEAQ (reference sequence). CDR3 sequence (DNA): TGTGCCAGCAGCCGGAGTAGGCCCATGTTCTTC. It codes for CASSRSRPMFF.

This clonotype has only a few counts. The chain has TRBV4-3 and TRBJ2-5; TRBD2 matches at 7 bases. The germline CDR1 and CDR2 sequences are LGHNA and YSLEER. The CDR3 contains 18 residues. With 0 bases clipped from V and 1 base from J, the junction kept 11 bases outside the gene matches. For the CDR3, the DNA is TGCGCCAGCAGCCAAGAAATACCTTCCTCTAGCGGCCAAGAGACCCAGTACTTC. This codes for CASSQEIPSSSGQETQYF.

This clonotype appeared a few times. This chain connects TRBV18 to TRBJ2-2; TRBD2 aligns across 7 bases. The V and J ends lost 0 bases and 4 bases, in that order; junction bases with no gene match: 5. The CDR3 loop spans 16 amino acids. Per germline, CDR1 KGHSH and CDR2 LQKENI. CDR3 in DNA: TGTGCCAGCTCACCACCGGGAGGGTACGGCACCGGGGAGCTGTTTTTT. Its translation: CASSPPGGYGTGELFF.

The CDR3 loop is CASSATSEPTDTQYF. In DNA form, the CDR3 reads TGTGCCAGCAGCGCGACTAGCGAACCAACAGATACGCAGTATTTT. The chain has TRBV7-9 and TRBJ2-3; 8 nucleotides match TRBD2. The CDR3 has 15 amino acids. The V gene end was trimmed by 5 bases and the J gene end by 3 bases; junction bases not matched to a gene: 7. Germline V gives CDR1 SEHNR, CDR2 FQNEAQ (reference sequence).

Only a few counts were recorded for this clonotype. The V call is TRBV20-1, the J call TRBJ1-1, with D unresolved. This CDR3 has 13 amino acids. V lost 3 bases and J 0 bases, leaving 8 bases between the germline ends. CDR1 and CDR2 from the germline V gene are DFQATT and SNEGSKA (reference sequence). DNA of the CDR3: TGCAGTGCTAGCCGGGGTATGAACACTGAAGCTTTCTTT. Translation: CSASRGMNTEAFF.

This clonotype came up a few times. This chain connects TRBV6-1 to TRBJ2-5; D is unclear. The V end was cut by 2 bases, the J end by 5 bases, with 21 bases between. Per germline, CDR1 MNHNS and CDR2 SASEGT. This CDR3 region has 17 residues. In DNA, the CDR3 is TGTGCCAGCAGTGAAAGGTTTTTGGGGATTACCGGCGAGACCCAGTACTTC. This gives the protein CASSERFLGITGETQYF.

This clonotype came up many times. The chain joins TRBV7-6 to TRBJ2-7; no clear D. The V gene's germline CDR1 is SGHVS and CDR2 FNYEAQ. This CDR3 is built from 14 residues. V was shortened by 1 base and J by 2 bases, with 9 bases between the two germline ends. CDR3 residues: CASSLVADTYEQYV. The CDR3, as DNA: TGTGCCAGCAGCTTAGTGGCCGATACCTACGAGCAGTACGTC.

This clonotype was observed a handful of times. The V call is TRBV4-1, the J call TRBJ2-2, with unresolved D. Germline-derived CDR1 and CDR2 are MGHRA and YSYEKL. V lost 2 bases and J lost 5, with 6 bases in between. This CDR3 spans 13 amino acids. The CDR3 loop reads CASSQIQTGELFF. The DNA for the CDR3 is TGCGCCAGCAGCCAAATTCAAACCGGGGAGCTGTTTTTT.

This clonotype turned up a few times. CDR3 sequence (DNA): TGCGCCAGCAGCTTGTGGAGTGGGAACACTGAAGCTTTCTTT. Protein product: CASSLWSGNTEAFF. The gene calls are TRBV5-1 and TRBJ1-1; D gene unclear. Germline V gene sequence: CDR1 SGHRS, CDR2 YFSETQ. The CDR3 loop spans 14 amino acids. Trimming removed 1 base at V and 1 base at J, with 8 bases between.

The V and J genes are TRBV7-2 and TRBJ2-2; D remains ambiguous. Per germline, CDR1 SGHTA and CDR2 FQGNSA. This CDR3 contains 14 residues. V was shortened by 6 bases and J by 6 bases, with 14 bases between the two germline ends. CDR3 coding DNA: TGTGCCAGCAGTCCTCGACGGACGGCCGGGGAGCTGTTTTTT. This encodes CASSPRRTAGELFF.

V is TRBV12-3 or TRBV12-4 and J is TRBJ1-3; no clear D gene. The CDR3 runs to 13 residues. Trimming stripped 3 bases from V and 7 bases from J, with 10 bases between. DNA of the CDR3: TGTGCCAGCAGTTTGAGCTTCCAGAACACCATATATTTT. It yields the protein CASSLSFQNTIYF.

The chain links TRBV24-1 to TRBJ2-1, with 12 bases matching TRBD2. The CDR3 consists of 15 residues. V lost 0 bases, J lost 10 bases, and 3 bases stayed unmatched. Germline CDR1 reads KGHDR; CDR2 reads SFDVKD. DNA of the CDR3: TGTGCCACCAGTGATTTGCGCCTAGCGGGAGGGGAGCAGTTCTTC. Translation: CATSDLRLAGGEQFF.

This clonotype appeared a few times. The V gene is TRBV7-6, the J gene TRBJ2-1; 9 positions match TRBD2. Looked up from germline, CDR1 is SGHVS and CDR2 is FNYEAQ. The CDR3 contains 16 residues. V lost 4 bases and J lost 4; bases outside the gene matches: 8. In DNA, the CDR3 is TGTGCCAGCAGCTCCTCAGCGGGAGGAGGATACAATGAGCAGTTCTTC. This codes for CASSSSAGGGYNEQFF. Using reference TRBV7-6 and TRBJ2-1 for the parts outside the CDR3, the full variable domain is GAGVSQSPRYKVTKRGQDVALRCDPISGHVSLYWYRQALGQGPEFLTYFNYEAQQDKSGLPNDRFSAERPEGSISTLTIQRTEQRDSAMYRCASSSSAGGGYNEQFFGPGTRLTVL.

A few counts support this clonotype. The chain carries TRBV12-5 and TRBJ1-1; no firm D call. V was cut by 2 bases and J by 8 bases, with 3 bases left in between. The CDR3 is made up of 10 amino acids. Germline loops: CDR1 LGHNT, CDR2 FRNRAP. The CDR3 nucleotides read TGTGCTAGTGGTTTGTTAGAAGCTTTCTTT. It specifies CASGLLEAFF.

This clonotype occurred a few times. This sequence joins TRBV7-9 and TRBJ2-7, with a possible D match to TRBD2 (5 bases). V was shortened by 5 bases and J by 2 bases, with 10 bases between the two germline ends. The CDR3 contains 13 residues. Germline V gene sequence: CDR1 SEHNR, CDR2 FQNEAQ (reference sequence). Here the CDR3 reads CASSNFGAYEQYF. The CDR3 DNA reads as TGTGCCAGCAGCAATTTCGGGGCCTACGAGCAGTACTTC.

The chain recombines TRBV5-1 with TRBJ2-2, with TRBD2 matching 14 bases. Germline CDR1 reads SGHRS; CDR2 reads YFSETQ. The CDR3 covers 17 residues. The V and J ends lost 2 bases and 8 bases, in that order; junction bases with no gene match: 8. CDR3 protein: CASSFLPGLAGAGELFF. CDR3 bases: TGCGCCAGCAGCTTCCTCCCGGGACTAGCGGGAGCAGGGGAGCTGTTTTTT.

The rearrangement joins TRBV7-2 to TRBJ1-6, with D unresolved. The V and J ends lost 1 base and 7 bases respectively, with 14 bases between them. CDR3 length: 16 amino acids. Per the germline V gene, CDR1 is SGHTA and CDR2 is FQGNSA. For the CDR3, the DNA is TGTGCCAGCAGCTTAGGTGGACTCAAGGTGAATTCACCCCTCCACTTT. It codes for CASSLGGLKVNSPLHF.

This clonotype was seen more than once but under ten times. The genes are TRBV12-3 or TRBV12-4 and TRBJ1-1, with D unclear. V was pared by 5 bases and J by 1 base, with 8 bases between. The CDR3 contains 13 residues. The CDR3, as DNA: TGTGCCAGCAGTCCTCACAAGAACACTGAAGCTTTCTTT. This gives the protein CASSPHKNTEAFF.

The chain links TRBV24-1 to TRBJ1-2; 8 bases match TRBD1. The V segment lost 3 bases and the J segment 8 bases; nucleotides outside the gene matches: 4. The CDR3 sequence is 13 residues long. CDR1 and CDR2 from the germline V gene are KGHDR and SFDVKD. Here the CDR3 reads CATSDDRGWGYTF. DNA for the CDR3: TGTGCCACCAGTGATGACAGGGGTTGGGGCTACACCTTC.

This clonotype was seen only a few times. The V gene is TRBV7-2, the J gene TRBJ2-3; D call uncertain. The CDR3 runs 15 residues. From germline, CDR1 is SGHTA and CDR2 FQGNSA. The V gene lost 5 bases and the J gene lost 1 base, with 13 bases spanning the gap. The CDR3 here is CASSLMGQRTDTQYF. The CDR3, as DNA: TGTGCCAGCAGCCTAATGGGCCAGCGCACAGATACGCAGTATTTT.

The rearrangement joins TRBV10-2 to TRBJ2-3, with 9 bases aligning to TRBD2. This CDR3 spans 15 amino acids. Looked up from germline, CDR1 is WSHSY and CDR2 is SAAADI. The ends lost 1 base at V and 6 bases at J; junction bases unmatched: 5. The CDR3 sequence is CASSEWLAGRDTQYF. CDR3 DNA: TGCGCCAGCAGTGAGTGGCTAGCGGGACGTGATACGCAGTATTTT.

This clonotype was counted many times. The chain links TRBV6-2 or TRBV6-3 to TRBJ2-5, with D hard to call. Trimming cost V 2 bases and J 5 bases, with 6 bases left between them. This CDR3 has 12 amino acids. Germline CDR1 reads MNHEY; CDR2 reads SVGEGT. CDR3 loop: CASSYSHETQYF. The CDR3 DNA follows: TGTGCCAGCAGTTACAGCCATGAGACCCAGTACTTC.